Listed below are T cell receptor beta chains from one sample, sequenced in a study of technical replicates of blood from a handful of donors. Assay: immunoSEQ multiplex PCR; the TCRdb copy retains only in-frame clones and omits some. The sample records roughly 100,000 clones, just under 95% being singletons. The sequencing input was T cells isolated from PBMCs. The receptors derive from a human donor in good health. The CDR3 runs from the conserved cysteine through the conserved F or W. The D gene is left open where the match is weak. Rows may omit the clone size; those that give it use once, few, many or a size class.

TRBJ2-2 TRBV5-4 NA NA CASNSRTSNTGELFF TGTGCCAGCAACTCACGGACTTCGAACACCGGGGAGCTGTTTTTT
TRBJ2-7 TRBV7-8 NA NA CASSLVLAYYEQYF TGTGCCAGCAGCTTAGTACTTGCCTACTACGAGCAGTACTTC
TRBJ1-5 TRBV5-6 NA NA CASSLGEQPQHF TGTGCCAGCAGCTTAGGGGAACAGCCCCAGCATTTT
TRBJ2-1 TRBV23-1 NA NA CASSQSGDSGGDEQFF TGCGCCAGCAGTCAATCGGGGGACTCGGGTGGCGATGAGCAGTTCTTC
TRBJ2-1 TRBV4-1 TRBD1 NA CASSRLDRGPYNEQFF TGCGCCAGCAGCCGACTGGACAGGGGGCCCTACAATGAGCAGTTCTTC
TRBJ1-1 TRBV7-8 NA NA CASRTAGGWDTEAFF TGTGCCAGCAGGACGGCGGGGGGGTGGGACACTGAAGCTTTCTTT
TRBJ1-2 TRBV5-6 TRBD1 NA CASRYETGGVPYGYTF TGTGCCAGCAGATACGAAACAGGGGGCGTCCCCTATGGCTACACCTTC
TRBJ2-1 TRBV5-5 TRBD1 once CASSYRTGFPYNEQFF TGTGCCAGCAGCTACCGGACAGGGTTCCCTTACAATGAGCAGTTCTTC
TRBJ2-4 TRBV27 TRBD2 NA CASSSSSGRAKNIQYF TGTGCCAGCAGTTCATCTAGCGGGAGGGCCAAAAACATTCAGTACTTC
TRBJ2-4 TRBV7-2 NA NA CASSGGGAKNIQYF TGTGCCAGCAGCGGAGGAGGGGCCAAAAACATTCAGTACTTC
TRBJ2-7 TRBV18 TRBD2 NA CASSPTSGTYEQYF TGTGCCAGCTCACCCACTAGCGGGACTTACGAGCAGTACTTC
TRBJ2-7 TRBV27 TRBD1 NA CASSKTGVYEQYF TGTGCCAGCAGTAAGACAGGGGTCTACGAGCAGTACTTC
TRBJ2-2 TRBV29-1 NA NA CSGGRNTGELFF TGCAGCGGGGGGCGTAACACCGGGGAGCTGTTTTTT
TRBJ2-1 TRBV27 NA NA CASSSVGAGRYNEQFF TGTGCCAGCAGTTCGGTTGGTGCGGGAAGATACAATGAGCAGTTCTTC
TRBJ2-7 TRBV4-1 NA once CASSQGGDSEGSYEQYF TGCGCCAGCAGCCAAGGGGGGGACTCGGAGGGGTCCTACGAGCAGTACTTC
TRBJ1-1 TRBV29-1 TRBD1 NA CSVSDWDSTPRAFF TGCAGCGTTTCTGACTGGGACAGTACCCCTAGAGCTTTCTTT
TRBJ1-1 TRBV29-1 NA NA CSVEGRQNPEAFF TGCAGCGTTGAAGGACGACAGAACCCTGAAGCTTTCTTT
TRBJ2-2 TRBV5-6 NA NA CASSSDLTLARPNTGELFF TGTGCCAGCAGCTCGGACCTGACTCTAGCGAGACCGAACACCGGGGAGCTGTTTTTT
TRBJ2-1 TRBV5-1 NA NA CASSLQGSPYNEQFF TGCGCCAGCAGCTTGCAGGGATCCCCCTACAATGAGCAGTTCTTC
TRBJ2-7 TRBV27 TRBD2 NA CASSEGTSGHEQYF TGTGCCAGCAGTGAGGGGACTAGCGGCCACGAGCAGTACTTC
TRBJ2-1 TRBV27 TRBD2 NA CASSLFFLLAGVNEQFF TGTGCCAGCAGTTTATTCTTTTTACTAGCGGGAGTTAATGAGCAGTTCTTC
TRBJ1-1 TRBV7-9 TRBD1 NA CASSTTGENTEAFF TGTGCCAGCAGTACTACAGGGGAGAACACTGAAGCTTTCTTT